This T cell receptor (beta chain) is drawn from a study of shared clonotypes between healthy human individuals. TCRdb's table, derived via immunoSEQ multiplex PCR, lists solely in-frame clones and lacks some. The sample records about 700,000 clones, roughly 70% being singletons. Study results and limitations: Relative to clonotypes present in all four donors, those not shared had lower generation probabilities.

Note on this clone: Its antigen is unknown.

Germline V gene sequence: CDR1 MNHEY, CDR2 SMNVEV (reference sequence). CDR3 length equals 17 residues. Trimming stripped 1 base from V and 3 bases from J, with 17 bases between. The receptor was isolated from a woman aged 25 to 45 in good health. Specimen: memory CD4+ T cells sorted from blood. Subset meaning: CD45RA-negative fraction. The V gene is TRBV27, the J gene TRBJ2-3; tentative D call: TRBD2 (5 bases). The CDR3 DNA follows: TGTGCCAGCAGTTTATACCCGAGCGGTAGAGCAACAGATACGCAGTATTTT. Amino acid sequence: CASSLYPSGRATDTQYF.